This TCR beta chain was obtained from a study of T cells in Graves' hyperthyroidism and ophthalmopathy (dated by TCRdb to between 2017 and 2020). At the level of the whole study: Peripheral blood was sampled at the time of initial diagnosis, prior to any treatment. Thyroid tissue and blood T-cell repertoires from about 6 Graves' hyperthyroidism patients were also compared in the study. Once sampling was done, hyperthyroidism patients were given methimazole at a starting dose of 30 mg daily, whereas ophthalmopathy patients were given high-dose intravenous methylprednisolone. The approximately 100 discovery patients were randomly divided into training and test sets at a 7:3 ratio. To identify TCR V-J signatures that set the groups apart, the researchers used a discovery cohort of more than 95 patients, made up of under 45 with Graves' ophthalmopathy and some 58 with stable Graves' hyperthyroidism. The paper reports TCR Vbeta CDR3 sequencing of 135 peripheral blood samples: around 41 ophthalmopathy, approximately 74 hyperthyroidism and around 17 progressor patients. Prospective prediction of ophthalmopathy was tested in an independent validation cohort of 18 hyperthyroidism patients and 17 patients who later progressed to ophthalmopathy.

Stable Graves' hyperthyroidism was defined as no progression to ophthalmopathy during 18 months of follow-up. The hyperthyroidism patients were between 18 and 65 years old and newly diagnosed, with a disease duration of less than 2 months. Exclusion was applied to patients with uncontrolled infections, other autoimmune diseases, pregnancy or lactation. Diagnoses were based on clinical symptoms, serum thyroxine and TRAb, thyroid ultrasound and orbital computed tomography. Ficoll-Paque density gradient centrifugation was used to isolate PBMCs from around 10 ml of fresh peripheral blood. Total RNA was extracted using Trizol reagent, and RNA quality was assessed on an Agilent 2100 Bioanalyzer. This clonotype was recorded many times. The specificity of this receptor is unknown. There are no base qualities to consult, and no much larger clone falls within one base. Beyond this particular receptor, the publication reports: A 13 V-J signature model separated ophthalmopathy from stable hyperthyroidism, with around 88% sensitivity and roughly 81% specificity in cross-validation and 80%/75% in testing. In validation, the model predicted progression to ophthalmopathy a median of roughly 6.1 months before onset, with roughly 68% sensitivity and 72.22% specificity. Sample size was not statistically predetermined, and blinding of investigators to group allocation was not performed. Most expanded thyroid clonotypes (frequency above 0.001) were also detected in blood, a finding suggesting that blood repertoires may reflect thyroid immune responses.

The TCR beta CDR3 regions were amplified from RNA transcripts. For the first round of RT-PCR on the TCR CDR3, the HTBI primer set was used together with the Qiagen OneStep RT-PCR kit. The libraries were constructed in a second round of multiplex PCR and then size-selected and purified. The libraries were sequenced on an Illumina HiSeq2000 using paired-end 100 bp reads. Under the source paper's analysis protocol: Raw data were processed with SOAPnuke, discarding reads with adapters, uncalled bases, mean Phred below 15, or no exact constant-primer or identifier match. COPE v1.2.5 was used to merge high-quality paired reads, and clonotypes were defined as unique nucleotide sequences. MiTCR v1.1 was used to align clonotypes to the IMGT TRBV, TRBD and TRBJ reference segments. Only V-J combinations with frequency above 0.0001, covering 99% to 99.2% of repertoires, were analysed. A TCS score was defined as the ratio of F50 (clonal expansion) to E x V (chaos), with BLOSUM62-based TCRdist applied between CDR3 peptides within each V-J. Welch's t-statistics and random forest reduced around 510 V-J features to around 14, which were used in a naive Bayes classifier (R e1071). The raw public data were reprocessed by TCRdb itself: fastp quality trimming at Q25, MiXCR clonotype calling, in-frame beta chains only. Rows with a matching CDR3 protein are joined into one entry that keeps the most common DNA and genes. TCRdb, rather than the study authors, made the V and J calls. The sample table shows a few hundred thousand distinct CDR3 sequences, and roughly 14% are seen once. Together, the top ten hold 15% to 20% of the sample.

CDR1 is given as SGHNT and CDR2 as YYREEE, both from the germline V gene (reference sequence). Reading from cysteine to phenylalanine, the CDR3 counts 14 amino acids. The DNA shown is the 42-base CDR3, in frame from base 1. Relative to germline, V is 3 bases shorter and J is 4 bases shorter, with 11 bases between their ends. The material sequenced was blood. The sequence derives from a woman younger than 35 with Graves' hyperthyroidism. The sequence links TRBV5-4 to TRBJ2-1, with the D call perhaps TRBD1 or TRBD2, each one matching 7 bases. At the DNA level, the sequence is TGTGCCAGCAGCTCCCAGGGGGGGTACAATGAGCAGTTCTTC. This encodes CASSSQGGYNEQFF.